One sample yielded the 9 T cell receptor beta chains listed below, sequenced in a study of OX40 agonist ivuxolimab in advanced cancers. Method: immunoSEQ multiplex PCR; TCRdb's copy keeps in-frame clones and lacks some. The sample records roughly 61,000 clones, over 70% being singletons. The sequencing used CD4+ or CD8+ T cells sorted from blood, collected in a trial of the OX40 agonist ivuxolimab. The receptors shown here come from an adult with an advanced solid tumor such as melanoma, head and neck, liver or kidney cancer.

This chain links TRBV30 with TRBJ2-2; 7 nucleotides match TRBD2. Germline CDR1 reads GTSNPN; CDR2 reads SVGIG (reference sequence). The CDR3 spans 16 residues. After removal of 4 bases from V and 5 bases from J, the junction contained 13 bases not matched to a gene. The CDR3 is CAWIKAGPTITGELFF. CDR3 sequence (DNA): TGTGCCTGGATCAAAGCGGGACCGACGATAACCGGGGAGCTGTTTTTT.

The chain is built from TRBV5-1 and TRBJ2-7; 7 bases line up with TRBD2. This CDR3 has 15 residues. After removal of 0 bases from V and 2 bases from J, the junction contained 5 bases not matched to a gene. In germline, CDR1 is SGHRS, CDR2 YFSETQ. The chain's CDR3 is CASSLAASGTYEQYF. The CDR3 nucleotides read TGCGCCAGCAGCTTGGCGGCTAGCGGAACCTACGAGCAGTACTTC.

Here the CDR3 DNA reads TGTGCCAGTAGTAGTGGCAGGCCAAGCTCTGGGGCCAACGTCCTGACTTTC. This translates into CASSSGRPSSGANVLTF. The rearrangement uses TRBV19 and TRBJ2-6; no reliable D call. V was trimmed by 4 bases and J by 0 bases, leaving 13 bases between them. The CDR3 runs to 17 residues. Germline values: CDR1 LNHDA, CDR2 SQIVND (reference sequence). Combining the CDR3 with reference TRBV19 and TRBJ2-6 gives the whole variable domain DGGITQSPKYLFRKEGQNVTLSCEQNLNHDAMYWYRQDPGQGLRLIYYSQIVNDFQKGDIAEGYSVSREKKESFPLTVTSAQKNPTAFYLCASSSGRPSSGANVLTFGAGSRLTVL.

The genes are TRBV5-1 and TRBJ2-1; D call uncertain. Germline-derived CDR1 and CDR2 are SGHRS and YFSETQ. The V gene lost 5 bases and the J gene lost 0 bases, with 12 bases spanning the gap. CDR3 length: 15 amino acids. This CDR3 is CASSRNGDSYNEQFF. The DNA of the CDR3 is TGCGCCAGCAGTAGGAACGGAGACTCCTACAATGAGCAGTTCTTC. The whole variable domain, remainder taken from reference TRBV5-1 and TRBJ2-1, is KAGVTQTPRYLIKTRGQQVTLSCSPISGHRSVSWYQQTPGQGLQFLFEYFSETQRNKGNFPGRFSGRQFSNSRSEMNVSTLELGDSALYLCASSRNGDSYNEQFFGPGTRLTVL.

This clone was detected a few times. The chain is built from TRBV30 and TRBJ1-2, with D perhaps TRBD1 (5 bases). The CDR3 loop spans 13 amino acids. V was cut by 6 bases and J by 1 base, with 12 bases left in between. Germline loops: CDR1 GTSNPN, CDR2 SVGIG (reference sequence). CDR3 amino acids: CACQDNDNYGYTF. The CDR3 DNA reads TGTGCCTGCCAGGACAATGATAACTATGGCTACACCTTC.

The V call is TRBV2, the J call TRBJ2-5; TRBD1 matches 8 bases. V gave up 0 bases and J gave up 2 bases; unmatched junction bases: 8. Germline-derived CDR1 and CDR2 are SNHLY and FYNNEI. The CDR3 consists of 17 residues. CDR3 sequence: CASSEASGGPAQETQYF. CDR3 coding DNA: TGTGCCAGCAGTGAAGCTTCAGGGGGCCCCGCTCAAGAGACCCAGTACTTC.

This chain connects TRBV19 to TRBJ2-3; D gene uncertain. Germline CDR1 reads LNHDA; CDR2 reads SQIVND (reference sequence). The CDR3 contains 14 residues. V lost 2 bases, J lost 4 bases, and 10 bases lay in between. The DNA of the CDR3 is TGTGCCAGTAGTATATCAGCTTTCTCAGATACGCAGTATTTT. Translated, it gives CASSISAFSDTQYF.

The genes are TRBV5-1 and TRBJ2-3, with 7 bases fitting TRBD2. J was trimmed by 1 base and V by 2 bases; bases with no gene match: 7. CDR3 length equals 16 residues. Germline CDR1 reads SGHRS; CDR2 reads YFSETQ. The CDR3 sequence: CASSLTSAQGTDTQYF. As DNA, the CDR3 is TGCGCCAGCAGCTTAACTAGCGCCCAAGGCACAGATACGCAGTATTTT. The whole variable domain, remainder taken from reference TRBV5-1 and TRBJ2-3, is KAGVTQTPRYLIKTRGQQVTLSCSPISGHRSVSWYQQTPGQGLQFLFEYFSETQRNKGNFPGRFSGRQFSNSRSEMNVSTLELGDSALYLCASSLTSAQGTDTQYFGPGTRLTVL.

The rearrangement joins TRBV6-1 to TRBJ2-1, with D maybe TRBD1 (6 bases). From germline, CDR1 is MNHNS and CDR2 SASEGT. The CDR3 has 14 amino acids. Trimming shortened V by 4 bases and J by 1 base, and 8 bases separated the two germline ends. CDR3 region: CASSVGASYNEQFF. CDR3 DNA sequence: TGTGCCAGCAGTGTGGGGGCATCCTACAATGAGCAGTTCTTC.